What follows are 25 T cell receptor beta chains derived from one specimen sequenced in a study of OX40 agonist ivuxolimab in advanced cancers. The library relied on the immunoSEQ multiplex PCR assay. The immuneACCESS repertoire file appears here via TCRdb, limited to in-frame rearrangements. These files lack a portion of the clones; in checked studies, under half of the deficit traces to unresolved V genes, and the cause of the others is not known. The sample table holds about 83,000 clones, of which 85% were seen once. About 0.66% of the sample lies in the top ten. Source: CD4+ or CD8+ T cells sorted from blood, taken in a trial of the OX40 agonist ivuxolimab. The receptors shown here come from an adult with an advanced solid tumor such as melanoma, head and neck, liver or kidney cancer.

This clone has only one observation. The gene calls are TRBV14 and TRBJ2-5, with no clear D. Trimming took off 1 base at V and 6 bases at J, with 6 bases between the two ends. Germline V gene data show CDR1 as SGHDN and CDR2 as FVKESK. The CDR3 covers 12 residues. Written as DNA, the CDR3 is TGTGCCAGCAGCCAAGGGCGGCAGACCCAGTACTTC. Translation: CASSQGRQTQYF.

V and J are TRBV18 and TRBJ1-3, with a weak D call TRBD1 (5 bases). V lost 2 bases and J lost 2, with 10 bases in between. The germline V gene has CDR1 KGHSH and CDR2 LQKENI. The CDR3 sequence is 15 residues long. CDR3 sequence (DNA): TGTGCCAGCTCACCAGGTCAGGGACCTGGAAACACCATATATTTT. It is translated as CASSPGQGPGNTIYF.

DNA for the CDR3: TGTGCCAGCAGCGTAGTACCCTCGGGCGGGGAGCTGTTTTTT. It codes for CASSVVPSGGELFF. The chain is built from TRBV9 and TRBJ2-2; the D is unclear. The CDR3 is 14 residues long. The V end lost 0 bases, the J end lost 7 bases, and 10 bases lay between the germline ends. Germline CDR1 is SGDLS and CDR2 is YYNGEE.

The chain combines TRBV6-5 with TRBJ2-7; TRBD1 matches 8 bases. With V trimmed by 7 bases and J by 3 bases, 11 bases remained unmatched. This CDR3 contains 15 residues. The germline CDR1 and CDR2 sequences are MNHEY and SVGAGI. The CDR3 DNA sequence: TGTGCCAGCATGGACTACGGGACAGGCTACTACGAGCAGTACTTC. It yields the protein CASMDYGTGYYEQYF.

The V call is TRBV7-2, the J call TRBJ2-2, with TRBD2 identical over 7 bases. With 5 bases clipped from V and 6 bases from J, the junction kept 3 bases outside the gene matches. From germline, CDR1 is SGHTA and CDR2 FQGNSA. The CDR3 is made up of 13 amino acids. The CDR3 spells CASSGGRAGELFF. CDR3 nucleotides: TGTGCCAGCAGCGGGGGGAGGGCCGGGGAGCTGTTTTTT.

V usage is TRBV21-1 and J usage is TRBJ2-3; TRBD1, the table's D call, lacks a check against the DNA. TRBV21-1 is described as a pseudogene. The CDR3 spans 16 residues. The CDR3 region is CASSKTTGTSTDTQYF. The CDR3 coding sequence is TGTGCCAGCAGCAAAACGACAGGGACAAGCACAGATACGCAGTATTTT.

The chain recombines TRBV5-1 with TRBJ2-5, with D perhaps assigned TRBD1 or TRBD2 (5 bases each). The length of the CDR3 is 16 residues. V was trimmed by 2 bases and J by 1 base, leaving 15 bases between them. Germline-derived CDR1 and CDR2 are SGHRS and YFSETQ. The CDR3 bases are TGCGCCAGCAGCTTTCCAGGGACCACCTTCCAAGAGACCCAGTACTTC. This sequence encodes CASSFPGTTFQETQYF.

The CDR3 DNA follows: TGCGCCAGCAGCACATGGGACAGGGAAGAAGAGACCCAGTACTTC. Amino acid sequence: CASSTWDREEETQYF. This chain connects TRBV5-1 to TRBJ2-5; 9 bases line up with TRBD1. CDR1 is SGHRS and CDR2 is YFSETQ in the germline V gene. Losses at the gene ends were 4 bases for V and 3 bases for J; bases not matched to a gene: 7. The CDR3 sequence is 15 residues long.

This clone was observed a handful of times. The chain uses TRBV2 and TRBJ2-7; D not certain. CDR3 length: 12 residues. With 5 bases removed from V and 3 bases from J, the gap between germline ends came to 8 bases. Germline CDR1 SNHLY, CDR2 FYNNEI. CDR3 nucleotide sequence: TGTGCCAGCAGTCCGGATTTCTACGAGCAGTACTTC. This sequence encodes CASSPDFYEQYF.

This clone was seen a single time. The V call is TRBV2, the J call TRBJ1-5; a possible D gene is TRBD1 (5 bases). Trimming pared 6 bases from V and 2 bases from J, leaving 11 bases between. The CDR3 runs 14 residues. CDR1 SNHLY and CDR2 FYNNEI come from the germline V gene. CDR3 sequence reads: CASRAGLRNQPQHF. The CDR3 DNA sequence: TGTGCCAGCAGGGCGGGACTGCGCAATCAGCCCCAGCATTTT.

The sample holds a few counts of this clone. The chain joins TRBV6-1 to TRBJ1-4, with 9 bases fitting TRBD1. Germline CDR1 MNHNS, CDR2 SASEGT. The V segment lost 5 bases and the J segment 6 bases; nucleotides outside the gene matches: 7. The CDR3 is made up of 15 amino acids. This CDR3 reads CASSPQGQGDEKLFF. The DNA of the CDR3 is TGTGCCAGCAGTCCTCAGGGACAGGGTGATGAAAAACTGTTTTTT.

V is TRBV7-2 and J is TRBJ2-3, with D maybe TRBD2 (7 bases). This CDR3 has 18 amino acids. The ends were cut back, 7 bases at V and 1 base at J, with 24 bases in the middle. CDR1 SGHTA and CDR2 FQGNSA come from the germline V gene. The CDR3 is CASTMVGGGTKRTDTQYF. CDR3 sequence (DNA): TGTGCCAGCACCATGGTTGGGGGGGGGACAAAACGCACAGATACGCAGTATTTT.

Turning to this clone: The junction does not match germline at one end; this may be a read error. The chain uses TRBV7-7 and TRBJ2-3; 7 nucleotides line up with TRBD1. Germline lookup yields CDR1 SSHAT and CDR2 FNYEAQ (reference sequence). The CDR3 consists of 18 residues. The DNA for the CDR3 is TGTGCTAGCAGCCGTTACCCGGGGACAGCTCTAAGCACAGATACGCAGTATTTT. As protein: CASSRYPGTALSTDTQYF.

CDR3 region: CASSQDRAQETQYF. DNA of the CDR3: TGTGCCAGCAGCCAGGACAGGGCGCAAGAGACCCAGTACTTC. V usage is TRBV5-4 and J usage is TRBJ2-5; 8 bases map to TRBD1. Germline assignment: CDR1 SGHNT and CDR2 YYREEE (reference sequence). V lost 4 bases, J lost 2 bases, and 4 bases stayed unmatched. The CDR3 has 14 residues.

This chain connects TRBV2 to TRBJ2-5, with TRBD2 matching 7 bases. The J segment lost 5 bases and the V segment lost 3 bases, leaving 15 bases of the junction unmatched. Per the germline V gene, CDR1 is SNHLY and CDR2 is FYNNEI. The CDR3 contains 17 residues. The CDR3: CASSDGGGLVNTETQYF. The CDR3 DNA follows: TGTGCCAGCAGTGATGGGGGGGGTCTAGTCAATACGGAGACCCAGTACTTC.

V is TRBV18 and J is TRBJ2-3, with D possibly matching TRBD2 (5 bases). The CDR3 has 16 amino acids. V was cut by 0 bases and J by 3 bases, with 13 bases left in between. The germline V gene has CDR1 KGHSH and CDR2 LQKENI. As DNA, the CDR3 is TGTGCCAGCTCACCACCGAGGGTCCCCCGGACAGATACGCAGTATTTT. This encodes CASSPPRVPRTDTQYF.

This rearrangement joins TRBV7-2 to TRBJ2-5; 7 bases align to TRBD1. This CDR3 has 14 residues. CDR1 SGHTA and CDR2 FQGNSA come from the germline V gene. V shed 5 bases and J 0 bases; nucleotides not matched to a gene: 3. The CDR3, as DNA: TGTGCCAGCAGCAAGGGACAGAACCAAGAGACCCAGTACTTC. Translating gives CASSKGQNQETQYF.

The chain combines TRBV7-2 with TRBJ1-6; a possible D gene is TRBD1 (6 bases). There are 16 residues in the CDR3. Germline V gene sequence: CDR1 SGHTA, CDR2 FQGNSA. Trimming took off 1 base at V and 9 bases at J, with 16 bases between the two ends. CDR3 residues: CASSLGGGPGRSPLHF. In DNA, the CDR3 is TGTGCCAGCAGCTTAGGAGGGGGGCCGGGACGTTCACCCCTCCACTTT.

About this clone itself: Different DNA sequences within this sample yield the same CDR3. The J gene is TRBJ1-4, the V gene TRBV5-1, with D perhaps matching TRBD1 (6 bases). Trimming took 5 bases from V and 3 from J, leaving 20 bases between them. Germline CDR1 SGHRS, CDR2 YFSETQ. This CDR3 has 17 amino acids. The CDR3 bases are TGCGCCAGCAGTCCCGGGGTCGGGGGCCCCTCTAATGAAAAACTGTTTTTT. Protein product: CASSPGVGGPSNEKLFF.

The chain links TRBV2 to TRBJ2-1; 10 bases map to TRBD1. V was clipped by 7 bases and J by 6 bases; unmatched bases: 3. This CDR3 spans 13 amino acids. Germline values: CDR1 SNHLY, CDR2 FYNNEI. The CDR3 DNA is TGTGCCAGCATGGGGGACAGGGGCAATGAGCAGTTCTTC. Translated, it gives CASMGDRGNEQFF.

The CDR3 is CASSWSQAGELFF. The DNA for the CDR3 is TGTGCCAGCAGTTGGTCCCAGGCAGGGGAGCTGTTTTTT. V and J are TRBV6-6 and TRBJ2-2; the D is unclear. V gave up 4 bases and J gave up 8 bases, with 11 bases separating them. This CDR3 has 13 amino acids. Per germline, CDR1 MNHNY and CDR2 SVGAGI (reference sequence).

The chain joins TRBV7-9 to TRBJ2-7; 8 positions agree with TRBD1. This CDR3 contains 15 residues. CDR1 and CDR2 from the germline V gene are SEHNR and FQNEAQ (reference sequence). J gave up 3 bases and V 2 bases, and 6 bases lay outside the gene matches. As DNA, the CDR3 is TGTGCCAGCAGCTTAACCTCCGGGACAGGCTACGAGCAGTACTTC. Translating gives CASSLTSGTGYEQYF.

J is TRBJ2-7 and V is TRBV7-6; the D is unclear. There are 15 residues in the CDR3. Germline loops: CDR1 SGHVS, CDR2 FNYEAQ. V was trimmed by 1 base and J by 1 base, leaving 11 bases between them. The CDR3 region is CASSLGGSLSYEQYF. The CDR3 DNA sequence: TGTGCCAGCAGCTTAGGCGGCAGCTTATCCTACGAGCAGTACTTC.

J is TRBJ1-6 and V is TRBV28; D is undetermined. Germline V gene data show CDR1 as MDHEN and CDR2 as SYDVKM. This CDR3 comprises 14 residues. Deletions cut 8 bases from V and 8 bases from J, with 16 bases between. CDR3 sequence (DNA): TGTGCCAGCGGGTATTCCCGGCAGGATTCACCCCTCCACTTT. Protein sequence: CASGYSRQDSPLHF.

The rearrangement uses TRBV19 and TRBJ2-7, with D unclear. Looked up from germline, CDR1 is LNHDA and CDR2 is SQIVND (reference sequence). CDR3 length: 12 residues. V was clipped by 7 bases and J by 3 bases, with 10 bases between them. CDR3 in amino acids: CASTNPGYEQYF. CDR3 DNA: TGTGCCAGTACGAACCCTGGCTACGAGCAGTACTTC.